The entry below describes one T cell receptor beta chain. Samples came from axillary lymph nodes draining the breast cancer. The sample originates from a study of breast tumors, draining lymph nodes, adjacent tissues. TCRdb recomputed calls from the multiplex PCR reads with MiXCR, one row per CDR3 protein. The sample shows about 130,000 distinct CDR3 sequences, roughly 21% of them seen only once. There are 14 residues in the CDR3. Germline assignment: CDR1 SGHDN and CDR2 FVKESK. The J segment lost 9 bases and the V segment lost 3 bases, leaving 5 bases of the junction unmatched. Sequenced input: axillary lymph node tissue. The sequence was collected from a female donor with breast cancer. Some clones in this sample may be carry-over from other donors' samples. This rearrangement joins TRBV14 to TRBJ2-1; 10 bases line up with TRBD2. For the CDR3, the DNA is TGTGCCAGCAGCCAGGGGACTAGCGTCGGTGAGCAGTTCTTC. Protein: CASSQGTSVGEQFF. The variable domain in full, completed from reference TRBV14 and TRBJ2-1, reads EAGVTQFPSHSVIEKGQTVTLRCDPISGHDNLYWYRRVMGKEIKFLLHFVKESKQDESGMPNNRFLAERTGGTYSTLKVQPAELEDSGVYFCASSQGTSVGEQFFGPGTRLTVL.